The 23 T cell receptor beta chains below come from one sample, sequenced in a study of blood T cell repertoires in COVID-19. Sequencing used immunoSEQ multiplex PCR; TCRdb keeps in-frame clones, though not all of them. The repertoire holds a few hundred thousand clones, with roughly 90% as singletons. The sample taken for sequencing was peripheral blood. The receptors shown here come from a man younger than 30 with COVID-19, enrolled during active disease.

This sequence joins TRBV12-3 or TRBV12-4 and TRBJ2-7, with 7 bases that match TRBD2. The CDR3 has 12 residues. Trimming removed 3 bases from V and 6 bases from J; junction bases left unmatched: 2. CDR3 residues: CASSLRGSEQYF. In nucleotides, the CDR3 is TGTGCCAGCAGTTTGCGGGGGAGCGAGCAGTACTTC.

The chain employs TRBV5-4 and TRBJ2-1, with a tentative D call TRBD2 (7 bases). Germline assignment: CDR1 SGHNT and CDR2 YYREEE (reference sequence). The CDR3 is 15 amino acids. Trimming took off 4 bases at V and 4 bases at J, with 15 bases between the two ends. CDR3 coding DNA: TGTGCCAGCAGCAACGACGGGGGGCCGTACAATGAGCAGTTCTTC. As protein: CASSNDGGPYNEQFF.

This clone occurred a few times. The chain combines TRBV9 with TRBJ1-2; 8 nucleotides agree with TRBD1. V was pared by 1 base and J by 6 bases, with 11 bases of the junction left unmatched. This CDR3 comprises 16 residues. The germline gives CDR1 SGDLS, CDR2 YYNGEE. DNA of the CDR3: TGTGCCAGCAGCGTATCGGACAGGGCAACCCTTCATGGCTACACCTTC. It specifies CASSVSDRATLHGYTF.

The chain couples TRBV14 to TRBJ2-2; 8 bases line up with TRBD2. V shed 5 bases and J 1 base; nucleotides not matched to a gene: 3. The CDR3 runs to 15 residues. Germline lookup yields CDR1 SGHDN and CDR2 FVKESK. CDR3 in amino acids: CASSALAGNTGELFF. As DNA, the CDR3 is TGTGCCAGCAGCGCTCTAGCGGGGAACACCGGGGAGCTGTTTTTT.

This clone was seen only once. The rearrangement joins TRBV5-1 to TRBJ1-1; TRBD1 matches 9 bases. V trimming: 3 bases; J trimming: 0 bases; junction bases outside the gene matches: 9. CDR3 length equals 17 residues. Germline loops: CDR1 SGHRS, CDR2 YFSETQ. The DNA for the CDR3 is TGCGCCAGCAGCTCGCGTCCAGACAGGGGGTTGAACACTGAAGCTTTCTTT. The encoded protein is CASSSRPDRGLNTEAFF.

CDR3 amino acids: CSVEGIGLAGALRRETQYF. In DNA form, the CDR3 reads TGCAGCGTTGAGGGAATTGGACTAGCGGGAGCATTACGGAGAGAGACCCAGTACTTC. The J gene is TRBJ2-5, the V gene TRBV29-1, with TRBD2 matching over 13 bases. V trimming: 3 bases; J trimming: 4 bases; junction bases outside the gene matches: 17. The CDR3 extends over 19 amino acids. Germline V gene data show CDR1 as SQVTM and CDR2 as ANQGSEA.

The V gene is TRBV5-4, the J gene TRBJ2-3, with D possibly TRBD2 on 5 matching bases. The CDR3 is 13 amino acids. The germline V gene has CDR1 SGHNT and CDR2 YYREEE (reference sequence). V was clipped by 3 bases and J by 4 bases, with 9 bases between them. CDR3 amino acids: CASSSGLPDTQYF. In nucleotides, the CDR3 is TGTGCCAGCAGCTCAGGACTTCCAGATACGCAGTATTTT. Based on the CDR3 plus reference TRBV5-4 and TRBJ2-3, the full variable domain is ETGVTQSPTHLIKTRGQQVTLRCSSQSGHNTVSWYQQALGQGPQFIFQYYREEENGRGNFPPRFSGLQFPNYSSELNVNALELDDSALYLCASSSGLPDTQYFGPGTRLTVL.

V usage is TRBV14 and J usage is TRBJ2-5; TRBD1 aligns across 8 bases. CDR3 length equals 16 residues. V lost 0 bases to trimming and J lost 5 bases; unmatched junction nucleotides: 8. Germline CDR1 reads SGHDN; CDR2 reads FVKESK. The CDR3 is CASSQDLQGDRETQYF. The CDR3 region has the DNA TGTGCCAGCAGCCAAGATTTACAGGGGGATCGGGAGACCCAGTACTTC.

The chain employs TRBV5-6 and TRBJ2-7, with a possible D match to TRBD2 (6 bases). Trimming removed 0 bases from V and 1 base from J, with 11 bases in between. CDR1 is SGHDT, CDR2 YYEEEE, per germline. This CDR3 contains 15 residues. CDR3 loop: CASSLGGTPSYEQYF. The CDR3 nucleotides read TGTGCCAGCAGCTTGGGCGGGACCCCTTCCTACGAGCAGTACTTC.

This clone appeared once. The chain carries TRBV7-8 and TRBJ1-1, with 9 bases that match TRBD1. Per the germline V gene, CDR1 is SGHVS and CDR2 is FQNEAQ. The V and J ends lost 5 bases and 3 bases, in that order; junction bases with no gene match: 10. The CDR3 covers 16 residues. CDR3 sequence reads: CASSRTGAGLYTEAFF. In nucleotides, the CDR3 is TGTGCCAGCAGCCGGACAGGGGCCGGTTTGTACACTGAAGCTTTCTTT.

The chain employs TRBV11-3 and TRBJ1-2; 8 bases match TRBD1. Germline V gene data show CDR1 as SGHNT and CDR2 as YENEEA. The CDR3 covers 13 residues. V gave up 8 bases and J gave up 3 bases; unmatched junction bases: 5. Here the CDR3 DNA reads TGTGCCAGCTCGCAGGGGGCCGACTATGGCTACACCTTC. Protein sequence: CASSQGADYGYTF.

This clone was detected only once. The CDR3 DNA sequence: TGTGCCAGCAGCCGCAACCTTGCAGGGTACAATGAGCAGTTCTTC. Translating gives CASSRNLAGYNEQFF. This chain joins TRBV13 and TRBJ2-1; D possibly corresponds to TRBD1 (5 bases). The CDR3 has 15 amino acids. Germline V CDR1 and CDR2: PRHDT, FYEKMQ (reference sequence). Trimming left V 5 bases short and J 4 bases short, with 15 bases between.

The rearrangement links TRBV5-1 to TRBJ2-1, with TRBD2 identical over 14 bases. From germline, CDR1 is SGHRS and CDR2 YFSETQ. The CDR3 spans 18 residues. Trimming cost V 4 bases and J 5 bases; bases outside gene matches: 11. For the CDR3, the DNA is TGCGCCAGCAGCCAAGGGGGACTAGCGGGAGTATTGGACAATGAGCAGTTCTTC. Its translation is CASSQGGLAGVLDNEQFF. The variable domain in full, with the rest retrieved from reference TRBV5-1 and TRBJ2-1, is KAGVTQTPRYLIKTRGQQVTLSCSPISGHRSVSWYQQTPGQGLQFLFEYFSETQRNKGNFPGRFSGRQFSNSRSEMNVSTLELGDSALYLCASSQGGLAGVLDNEQFFGPGTRLTVL.

The rearrangement joins TRBV12-5 to TRBJ2-1; 10 bases align to TRBD2. CDR3 length equals 15 residues. Germline CDR1 is LGHNT and CDR2 is FRNRAP. Trimming at V came to 6 bases and at J to 3 bases, leaving 5 bases not matched to a gene. In nucleotides, the CDR3 is TGTGCTAGTGGACCCGGGACTAGCGTCTACAATGAGCAGTTCTTC. It is translated as CASGPGTSVYNEQFF.

The chain combines TRBV25-1 with TRBJ1-4, with TRBD1 matching over 8 bases. V shed 5 bases and J 7 bases; nucleotides not matched to a gene: 9. This CDR3 has 15 amino acids. From germline, CDR1 is MGHDK and CDR2 SYGVNS. The CDR3 sequence is CASSLRTGMAEKLFF. CDR3 bases: TGTGCCAGCAGTCTCAGGACAGGGATGGCTGAAAAACTGTTTTTT.

V usage is TRBV11-1 and J usage is TRBJ2-7; TRBD1 matches 7 bases. CDR3 length: 14 amino acids. Germline V gene lookup returns CDR1 SGHAT and CDR2 FQDESV (reference sequence). With 5 bases clipped from V and 5 bases from J, the junction kept 9 bases outside the gene matches. The CDR3 DNA follows: TGTGCCAGCAGCCAGGGGGTGCTTACCCACGAGCAGTACTTC. Translated: CASSQGVLTHEQYF. The variable domain in full, with the rest retrieved from reference TRBV11-1 and TRBJ2-7, is EAEVAQSPRYKITEKSQAVAFWCDPISGHATLYWYRQILGQGPELLVQFQDESVVDDSQLPKDRFSAERLKGVDSTLKIQPAELGDSAMYLCASSQGVLTHEQYFGPGTRLTVT.

The chain has TRBV5-1 and TRBJ2-1, with a possible D match to TRBD2 (7 bases). CDR1 and CDR2 from the germline V gene are SGHRS and YFSETQ. Trimming stripped 4 bases from V and 7 bases from J, with 21 bases between. CDR3 length equals 16 residues. The CDR3 DNA reads as TGCGCCAGCAGCCTAAACCGGATCGGGGGGCCAAATGAGCAGTTCTTC. This gives the protein CASSLNRIGGPNEQFF.

The gene calls are TRBV18 and TRBJ2-1; the match to TRBD1 covers 8 bases. The CDR3 is 15 amino acids. Germline V gene data show CDR1 as KGHSH and CDR2 as LQKENI. The J segment lost 2 bases and the V segment lost 4 bases, leaving 4 bases of the junction unmatched. The CDR3 spells CASSRGRGPYNEQFF. The CDR3 DNA sequence: TGTGCCAGCTCACGGGGCAGGGGGCCCTACAATGAGCAGTTCTTC.

V and J are TRBV9 and TRBJ2-1; 9 bases agree with TRBD2. CDR1 and CDR2 (germline): SGDLS, YYNGEE. V lost 2 bases, J lost 7 bases, and 10 bases stayed unmatched. CDR3 length: 16 amino acids. Here the CDR3 reads CASSVQSLAGRNEQFF. In DNA form, the CDR3 reads TGTGCCAGCAGCGTTCAGAGCCTAGCGGGACGGAATGAGCAGTTCTTC.

V gene TRBV27 combines with J gene TRBJ2-7; the D is unclear. Germline assignment: CDR1 MNHEY and CDR2 SMNVEV (reference sequence). The CDR3 runs to 14 residues. Trimming shortened V by 5 bases and J by 0 bases, and 11 bases separated the two germline ends. This chain's CDR3 is CASSLQYTSYEQYF. The CDR3 DNA sequence: TGTGCCAGCAGTCTACAGTATACCTCCTACGAGCAGTACTTC.

The genes are TRBV7-2 and TRBJ1-6, with D tentatively TRBD1 (5 bases). Trimming cost V 5 bases and J 7 bases, with 15 bases left between them. The CDR3 runs 15 residues. Germline V lookup: CDR1 SGHTA, CDR2 FQGNSA. For the CDR3, the DNA is TGTGCCAGCAGCCCCCGACAGAGTAGGAATTCACCCCTCCACTTT. It specifies CASSPRQSRNSPLHF.

The chain employs TRBV18 and TRBJ1-4; TRBD1 is a possible D gene (5 bases). The germline V gene encodes CDR1 KGHSH and CDR2 LQKENI. CDR3 length: 16 residues. Trimming removed 2 bases at V and 0 bases at J, with 10 bases between. CDR3 sequence: CASSPDRPATNEKLFF. In nucleotides, the CDR3 is TGTGCCAGCTCACCAGACAGACCTGCAACTAATGAAAAACTGTTTTTT.

This clone was counted once. The chain uses TRBV3-1 (or the pseudogene TRBV3-2) and TRBJ1-1; possible D gene TRBD1, 5 bases. The germline V and J ends were trimmed by 3 bases and 1 base, with 12 bases remaining between them. The germline V gene has CDR1 LGHDT and CDR2 YNNKEL (reference sequence). The CDR3 is 15 residues long. Here the CDR3 reads CASSHLTTGNTEAFF. The CDR3 bases are TGTGCCAGCAGCCATTTAACTACAGGGAACACTGAAGCTTTCTTT.